Each of the 31 T cell receptor beta chains below was sequenced from the same sample in a study of CD8 T cells in ankylosing spondylitis. TCRdb used MiXCR to reprocess the 5' RACE reads, holding one entry per CDR3 protein. The repertoire holds about 100,000 distinct CDR3 sequences, with approximately 25% as singletons. The sequenced material came from synovial fluid, either unsorted or a sorted T cell fraction (not recorded which). These receptors originate from a male donor with ankylosing spondylitis.

Many counts were recorded for this clonotype. The V gene is TRBV11-2, the J gene TRBJ2-1; D is perhaps TRBD2 (6 bases). The CDR3 has 13 residues. With 5 bases removed from V and 5 bases from J, the gap between germline ends came to 10 bases. Germline V gene sequence: CDR1 SGHAT, CDR2 FQNNGV. In DNA, the CDR3 is TGTGCCAGCAGCCAGGGACTGAACAATGAGCAGTTCTTC. Protein: CASSQGLNNEQFF.

The chain joins TRBV7-9 to TRBJ2-1, with D unclear. Germline V lookup: CDR1 SEHNR, CDR2 FQNEAQ (reference sequence). The germline V and J ends were trimmed by 1 base and 5 bases, with 9 bases remaining between them. The CDR3 contains 14 residues. CDR3 bases: TGTGCCAGCAGCTTAGTAGGGTTCGACAATGAGCAGTTCTTC. This codes for CASSLVGFDNEQFF.

This clonotype has more than one count but fewer than ten. The V and J genes are TRBV7-9 and TRBJ1-2; D is ambiguous. The CDR3 covers 14 residues. The V and J ends lost 5 bases and 1 base respectively, with 11 bases between them. The germline V gene encodes CDR1 SEHNR and CDR2 FQNEAQ (reference sequence). CDR3 bases: TGTGCCAGCAGCCCGTCTGCCTTTAACTATGGCTACACCTTC. Translation gives CASSPSAFNYGYTF.

V usage is TRBV5-6 and J usage is TRBJ2-1, with D maybe TRBD1 (6 bases). V was pared by 1 base and J by 3 bases, with 11 bases between. Germline CDR1 SGHDT, CDR2 YYEEEE. The CDR3 is made up of 15 amino acids. CDR3 nucleotide sequence: TGTGCCAGCAGCTTGTTAGAAGGGGGCTACAATGAGCAGTTCTTC. It codes for CASSLLEGGYNEQFF.

The chain carries TRBV4-1 and TRBJ2-2; perhaps TRBD2 as D (7 bases). The germline CDR1 and CDR2 sequences are MGHRA and YSYEKL. The germline V and J ends were trimmed by 1 base and 3 bases, with 12 bases remaining between them. The CDR3 has 16 residues. The CDR3 loop is CASSQASGGDTGELFF. The CDR3, as DNA: TGCGCCAGCAGCCAAGCTTCGGGGGGCGACACCGGGGAGCTGTTTTTT.

V gene TRBV5-1 combines with J gene TRBJ2-3, with 11 bases matching TRBD1. Looked up from germline, CDR1 is SGHRS and CDR2 is YFSETQ. The CDR3 sequence is 16 residues long. J gave up 4 bases and V 4 bases, and 8 bases lay outside the gene matches. The CDR3, as DNA: TGCGCCAGCAGCAAAGGGACAGGGGGAAGTGCAGATACGCAGTATTTT. Protein: CASSKGTGGSADTQYF.

This clonotype was counted between two and nine times. The V call is TRBV7-8, the J call TRBJ1-4; possible D gene TRBD1, 5 bases. The CDR3 runs 15 residues. Trimming pared 2 bases from V and 8 bases from J, leaving 15 bases between. Germline V gene lookup returns CDR1 SGHVS and CDR2 FQNEAQ. The CDR3, as DNA: TGTGCCAGCAGCTTATTGGGGGGTGGTAGAGAAAAACTGTTTTTT. This gives the protein CASSLLGGGREKLFF.

The chain employs TRBV7-2 and TRBJ2-5, with D hard to call. Trimming left V 1 base short and J 2 bases short, with 11 bases between. CDR1 and CDR2 (germline): SGHTA, FQGNSA. The CDR3 covers 15 residues. The CDR3 is CASSLGSGRQETQYF. CDR3 nucleotide sequence: TGTGCCAGCAGCTTAGGTTCGGGTAGACAAGAGACCCAGTACTTC.

The table lists this clonotype with a few counts. The V call is TRBV7-9, the J call TRBJ1-1; no firm D call. V was cut by 5 bases and J by 6 bases, with 10 bases left in between. Germline CDR1 SEHNR, CDR2 FQNEAQ (reference sequence). The CDR3 covers 12 residues. CDR3 sequence (DNA): TGTGCCAGCAGCCCCCGGTCAGCTGAAGCTTTCTTT. It codes for CASSPRSAEAFF.

The CDR3 DNA sequence: TGTGCCAGCAGCTTACGAACTAGCGGGAGGGCCACCGGGGAGCTGTTTTTT. Its translation is CASSLRTSGRATGELFF. The V and J genes are TRBV7-2 and TRBJ2-2; 13 bases agree with TRBD2. The V gene's germline CDR1 is SGHTA and CDR2 FQGNSA. The V segment lost 2 bases and the J segment 4 bases; nucleotides outside the gene matches: 4. The CDR3 sequence is 17 residues long.

This clonotype has a count of ten or more. The chain is built from TRBV6-1 and TRBJ1-1; no reliable D call. V lost 10 bases and J 4 bases, leaving 16 bases between the germline ends. The length of the CDR3 is 13 residues. Germline CDR1 reads MNHNS; CDR2 reads SASEGT. CDR3 DNA: TGTGCCACTGAAAAAACACTGGGCACTGAAGCTTTCTTT. Protein: CATEKTLGTEAFF.

This clonotype was counted only a few times. The rearrangement links TRBV12-3 or TRBV12-4 to TRBJ2-5; 7 bases are shared with TRBD1. With V trimmed by 0 bases and J by 5 bases, 9 bases remained unmatched. The CDR3 is made up of 16 amino acids. The CDR3 nucleotides read TGTGCCAGCAGTTTAGCGAGGACAGGTCTCTGGGAGACCCAGTACTTC. Residues: CASSLARTGLWETQYF.

This clonotype was recorded a few times. V gene TRBV20-1 combines with J gene TRBJ2-2, with 7 bases that match TRBD1. Germline V gene lookup returns CDR1 DFQATT and CDR2 SNEGSKA (reference sequence). V lost 5 bases, J lost 0 bases, and 12 bases stayed unmatched. The CDR3 totals 17 residues. The DNA of the CDR3 is TGCAGTGCTCAATCCGGGACAGATCCCTCGAACACCGGGGAGCTGTTTTTT. Its protein product is CSAQSGTDPSNTGELFF.

The chain is built from TRBV29-1 and TRBJ2-7; D unresolved. Germline CDR1 is SQVTM and CDR2 is ANQGSEA. The CDR3 runs 12 residues. Trimming removed 2 bases from V and 2 bases from J, with 7 bases in between. CDR3 in DNA: TGCAGCGTTGAAACTGGAGCCTACGAGCAGTACTTC. It is translated as CSVETGAYEQYF.

This clonotype was picked up a small number of times. The gene calls are TRBV5-1 and TRBJ2-1; D gene unclear. V lost 0 bases and J lost 8, with 12 bases in between. The CDR3 runs to 14 residues. CDR1 is SGHRS and CDR2 is YFSETQ in the germline V gene. The CDR3 here is CASSLDAPWDEQFF. Here the CDR3 DNA reads TGCGCCAGCAGCTTGGACGCGCCTTGGGATGAGCAGTTCTTC.

This clonotype was seen a single time. The V gene is TRBV5-6, the J gene TRBJ1-1; D is ambiguous. The CDR3 has 13 amino acids. The germline CDR1 and CDR2 sequences are SGHDT and YYEEEE. The V gene lost 4 bases and the J gene lost 1 base, with 8 bases spanning the gap. The chain's CDR3 is CASSGLRNTEAFF. The DNA for the CDR3 is TGTGCCAGCAGCGGTCTCAGGAACACTGAAGCTTTCTTT.

This clonotype was picked up many times. The chain carries TRBV9 and TRBJ2-1; the match to TRBD2 covers 13 bases. The CDR3 consists of 15 residues. The ends lost 4 bases at V and 8 bases at J; junction bases unmatched: 6. In germline, CDR1 is SGDLS, CDR2 YYNGEE. The CDR3 here is CASSPTSGRAHEQFF. The CDR3 bases are TGTGCCAGCAGCCCCACTAGCGGGAGGGCCCATGAGCAGTTCTTC.

Only a few counts were recorded for this clonotype. The chain employs TRBV9 and TRBJ1-2; D uncertain. The CDR3 is made up of 15 amino acids. Germline CDR1 reads SGDLS; CDR2 reads YYNGEE. Trimming shortened V by 0 bases and J by 8 bases, and 17 bases separated the two germline ends. The CDR3 sequence is CASSVAFEAGSGYTF. In DNA, the CDR3 is TGTGCCAGCAGCGTAGCTTTTGAGGCCGGGAGCGGCTACACCTTC.

This chain links TRBV7-2 with TRBJ2-1; D perhaps matches TRBD1 (5 bases). Per the germline V gene, CDR1 is SGHTA and CDR2 is FQGNSA. Deletions cut 1 base from V and 6 bases from J, with 19 bases between. The CDR3 is 17 amino acids. CDR3: CASSLVEGAGVFNEQFF. CDR3 nucleotide sequence: TGTGCCAGCAGCTTAGTAGAAGGGGCAGGTGTCTTCAATGAGCAGTTCTTC.

The chain is built from TRBV6-1 and TRBJ1-5; no reliable D call. This CDR3 has 14 amino acids. V lost 7 bases and J 5 bases, leaving 15 bases between the germline ends. The germline gives CDR1 MNHNS, CDR2 SASEGT. In nucleotides, the CDR3 is TGTGCCAGCAAAGTAGGGCAAATCTATCAGCCCCAGCATTTT. This encodes CASKVGQIYQPQHF.

This clonotype came up many times. This chain joins TRBV5-5 and TRBJ2-1; 8 bases map to TRBD2. The J segment lost 6 bases and the V segment lost 6 bases, leaving 5 bases of the junction unmatched. The CDR3 is 13 amino acids. The germline V gene encodes CDR1 SGHKS and CDR2 YYEKEE (reference sequence). CDR3 region: CASTSGGGNEQFF. CDR3 sequence (DNA): TGTGCCAGCACCTCGGGGGGGGGCAATGAGCAGTTCTTC.

CDR3: CSVVPGQQETQYF. In nucleotides, the CDR3 is TGCAGCGTCGTACCGGGACAGCAAGAGACCCAGTACTTC. The rearrangement links TRBV29-1 to TRBJ2-5; 7 positions agree with TRBD1. Germline assignment: CDR1 SQVTM and CDR2 ANQGSEA. Germline trimming cut 6 bases from V and 2 bases from J; bases unmatched to any gene: 6. This CDR3 contains 13 residues.

This chain joins TRBV10-2 and TRBJ2-1; D ambiguous. Germline CDR1 is WSHSY and CDR2 is SAAADI. The CDR3 loop spans 14 amino acids. V was pared by 8 bases and J by 0 bases, with 11 bases between. This CDR3 is CASQDGSSYNEQFF. Here the CDR3 DNA reads TGCGCCAGCCAGGACGGAAGCTCCTACAATGAGCAGTTCTTC.

The rearrangement joins TRBV5-6 to TRBJ2-2, with D tentatively TRBD2 (5 bases). V was clipped by 3 bases and J by 1 base, with 22 bases between them. The CDR3 length is 19 residues. Per germline, CDR1 SGHDT and CDR2 YYEEEE. This chain's CDR3 is CASSSYLASIGGNTGELFF. The CDR3 DNA reads as TGTGCCAGCAGCTCCTACCTCGCCTCTATTGGAGGGAACACCGGGGAGCTGTTTTTT.

The J gene is TRBJ2-1, the V gene TRBV3-1; TRBD2 agrees at 7 bases. This CDR3 region has 14 residues. V lost 4 bases to trimming and J lost 3 bases; unmatched junction nucleotides: 3. CDR1 and CDR2 from the germline V gene are LGHDT and YNNKEL (reference sequence). The CDR3 DNA reads TGTGCCAGCAGCCCCCGGACTAGCTACAATGAGCAGTTCTTC. Protein product: CASSPRTSYNEQFF.

This chain joins TRBV5-1 and TRBJ2-1, with no clear D. The CDR3 runs to 12 residues. The V and J ends lost 5 bases and 8 bases respectively, with 11 bases between them. Germline CDR1 reads SGHRS; CDR2 reads YFSETQ. The CDR3 is CASRATADEQFF. CDR3 nucleotide sequence: TGCGCCAGCAGAGCAACAGCCGATGAGCAGTTCTTC.

The table lists this clonotype with many counts. The rearrangement links TRBV7-9 to TRBJ2-5; 10 bases map to TRBD2. This CDR3 comprises 16 residues. J gave up 0 bases and V 5 bases, and 6 bases lay outside the gene matches. In germline, CDR1 is SEHNR, CDR2 FQNEAQ (reference sequence). The CDR3, as DNA: TGTGCCAGCAGCCCCGGGACTAGCGAGTACCAAGAGACCCAGTACTTC. Residues: CASSPGTSEYQETQYF.

J is TRBJ2-3 and V is TRBV7-6; D is uncertain. Germline CDR1 SGHVS, CDR2 FNYEAQ. Between the trimmed V and J ends, which lost 5 bases and 2 bases, there was a span of 5 bases. The CDR3 runs 12 residues. CDR3 in amino acids: CASSPHTDTQYF. In nucleotides, the CDR3 is TGTGCCAGCAGCCCCCACACAGATACGCAGTATTTT.

J is TRBJ1-1 and V is TRBV11-1; a weak D match, TRBD1 (6 bases). Trimming stripped 5 bases from V and 3 bases from J, with 13 bases between. This CDR3 is 14 amino acids long. Germline CDR1 and CDR2: SGHAT and FQDESV (reference sequence). The CDR3, as DNA: TGTGCCAGCAGCAGTGACAGGTACGACACTGAAGCTTTCTTT. Translation gives CASSSDRYDTEAFF.

This chain joins TRBV7-9 and TRBJ2-1; the D gene is possibly TRBD2 (5 bases). CDR1 and CDR2 (germline): SEHNR, FQNEAQ (reference sequence). This CDR3 has 15 residues. The V and J ends lost 6 bases and 2 bases respectively, with 14 bases between them. The CDR3 bases are TGTGCCAGCAGGCCCTTGGGCGGGCCCTACAATGAGCAGTTCTTC. Translating gives CASRPLGGPYNEQFF.

In its sample, this clonotype was seen a few times. The chain carries TRBV2 and TRBJ1-5, with 7 bases lining up with TRBD1. CDR3 length equals 15 residues. With 1 base clipped from V and 5 bases from J, the junction kept 5 bases outside the gene matches. Germline CDR1 is SNHLY and CDR2 is FYNNEI. Written as DNA, the CDR3 is TGTGCCAGCAGTGAAGAGACAGGGTGGGATCAGCCCCAGCATTTT. The encoded protein is CASSEETGWDQPQHF.